This paragraph covers one T cell receptor (beta chain) sequence. Its specificity is not known. The sample comes from a study of shared clonotypes between healthy human individuals. Study results and caveats: The diversity represented, both genetic and in exposure history, was limited by few donors. The study's rarefaction showed incomplete sorted-subset sequencing despite large depth. The naive CD4 repertoires of a handful of donors were compared, and around 5.1% of clonotypes were shared.

This CDR3 has 15 amino acids. Germline-derived CDR1 and CDR2 are SNHLY and FYNNEI. J lost 5 bases, V lost 6 bases, and 10 bases had no gene match. Profiling relied on immunoSEQ multiplex PCR, and the TCRdb table lists in-frame clones only, not all of them. The sample includes over a million clones, roughly 95% of them seen just once. The chain is built from TRBV2 and TRBJ2-5; 9 nucleotides agree with TRBD1. Sequencing was carried out using naive CD4+ T cells sorted from blood. Subset here: CD45RA+ positively selected. The TCR sequence derives from a man aged 25 to 40 in good health. For the CDR3, the DNA is TGTGCCAGCAGGAGACAGGGGGGGACGATCGAGACCCAGTACTTC. This sequence encodes CASRRQGGTIETQYF.